This TCR beta chain was obtained from a study of blood T cell repertoires in COVID-19. Study context: COVID-19 samples, acute and convalescent, were from the United States, Italy and Spain. Sources were T cells, B-cell-depleted T cells, or PBMCs; the material itself was cDNA or gDNA.

Patients at the Seattle site were enrolled during active infection and followed longitudinally. The CDR3 spans 16 residues. Between the trimmed V and J ends, which lost 0 bases and 0 bases, there was a span of 12 bases. Germline lookup yields CDR1 SGDLS and CDR2 YYNGEE. Original analysis: Estimates of nucleated cell counts were drawn from the amplification of reference gene primers. TCRdb's copy holds only in-frame clones and misses some; the assay was immunoSEQ multiplex PCR. The DNA was the basis for D and trimming; V, J and clone size are from that table. In the table there are roughly 380,000 clones, approximately 91% of which are singletons.

The V call is TRBV9, the J call TRBJ1-1; D is perhaps TRBD1 (6 bases). The TCR originated in a woman in her thirties or forties with COVID-19, enrolled during active disease. What was sequenced was peripheral blood. The CDR3 protein is CASSVGTVYVNTEAFF. CDR3 coding DNA: TGTGCCAGCAGCGTAGGGACAGTTTATGTGAACACTGAAGCTTTCTTT.